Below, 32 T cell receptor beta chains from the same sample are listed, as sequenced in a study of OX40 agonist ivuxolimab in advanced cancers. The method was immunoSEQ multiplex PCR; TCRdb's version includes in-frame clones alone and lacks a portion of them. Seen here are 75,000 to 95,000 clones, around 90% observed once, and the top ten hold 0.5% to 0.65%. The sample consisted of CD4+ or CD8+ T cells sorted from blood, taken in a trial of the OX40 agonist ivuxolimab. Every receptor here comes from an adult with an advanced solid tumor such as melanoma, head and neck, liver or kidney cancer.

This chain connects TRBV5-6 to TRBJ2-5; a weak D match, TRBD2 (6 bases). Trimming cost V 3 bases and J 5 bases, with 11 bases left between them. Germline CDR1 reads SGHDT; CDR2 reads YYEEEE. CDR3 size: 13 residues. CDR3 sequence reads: CASSSTRLETQYF. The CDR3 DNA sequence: TGTGCCAGCAGCTCGACTAGATTGGAGACCCAGTACTTC.

CDR3 in amino acids: CASKAGLRNTEAFF. Written as DNA, the CDR3 is TGTGCCAGCAAAGCGGGACTCCGGAACACTGAAGCTTTCTTT. The genes are TRBV25-1 and TRBJ1-1; D might be TRBD1 (5 bases). The CDR3 extends over 14 amino acids. In germline, CDR1 is MGHDK, CDR2 SYGVNS. V lost 7 bases and J lost 1, with 13 bases in between.

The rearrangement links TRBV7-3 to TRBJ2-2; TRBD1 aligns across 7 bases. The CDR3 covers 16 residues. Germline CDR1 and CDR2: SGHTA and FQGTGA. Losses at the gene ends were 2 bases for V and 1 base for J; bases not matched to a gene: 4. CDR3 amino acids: CASSLYGTVNTGELFF. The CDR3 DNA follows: TGTGCCAGCAGCTTATATGGGACAGTGAACACCGGGGAGCTGTTTTTT.

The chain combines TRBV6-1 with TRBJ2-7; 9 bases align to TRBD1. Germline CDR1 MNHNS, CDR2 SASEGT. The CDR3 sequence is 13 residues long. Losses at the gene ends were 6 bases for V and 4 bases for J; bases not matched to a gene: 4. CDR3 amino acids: CASRNRGRYEQYF. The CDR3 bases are TGTGCCAGCAGAAACAGGGGGCGATACGAGCAGTACTTC.

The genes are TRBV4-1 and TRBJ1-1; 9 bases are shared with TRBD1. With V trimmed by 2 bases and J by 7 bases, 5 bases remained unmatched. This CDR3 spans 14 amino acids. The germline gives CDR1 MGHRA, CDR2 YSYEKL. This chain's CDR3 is CASSQPTGGGEAFF. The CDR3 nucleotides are TGCGCCAGCAGCCAACCCACAGGGGGCGGTGAAGCTTTCTTT.

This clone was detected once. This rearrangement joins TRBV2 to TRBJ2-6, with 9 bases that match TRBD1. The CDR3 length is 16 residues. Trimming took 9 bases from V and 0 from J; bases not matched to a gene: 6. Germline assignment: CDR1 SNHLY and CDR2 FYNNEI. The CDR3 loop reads CASSRDRASGANVLTF. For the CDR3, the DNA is TGTGCCAGTAGCCGGGACAGGGCCTCTGGGGCCAACGTCCTGACTTTC.

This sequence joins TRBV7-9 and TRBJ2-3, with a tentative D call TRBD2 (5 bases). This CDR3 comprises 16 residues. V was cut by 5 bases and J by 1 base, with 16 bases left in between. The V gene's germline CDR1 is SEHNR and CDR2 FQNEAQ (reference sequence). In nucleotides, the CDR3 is TGTGCCAGCAGCCGCCCGAGCGGTCTGGGCACAGATACGCAGTATTTT. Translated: CASSRPSGLGTDTQYF.

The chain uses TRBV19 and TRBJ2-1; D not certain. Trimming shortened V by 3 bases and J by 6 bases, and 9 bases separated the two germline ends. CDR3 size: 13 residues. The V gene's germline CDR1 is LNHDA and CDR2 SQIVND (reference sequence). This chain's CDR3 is CASSIQDFNEQFF. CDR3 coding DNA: TGTGCCAGTAGTATCCAAGACTTCAATGAGCAGTTCTTC.

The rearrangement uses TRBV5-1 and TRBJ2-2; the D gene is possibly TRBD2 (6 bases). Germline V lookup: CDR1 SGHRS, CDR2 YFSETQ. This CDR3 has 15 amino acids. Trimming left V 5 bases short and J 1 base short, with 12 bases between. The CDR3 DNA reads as TGCGCCAGCAGGGAGGGACCTGTGAACACCGGGGAGCTGTTTTTT. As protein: CASREGPVNTGELFF.

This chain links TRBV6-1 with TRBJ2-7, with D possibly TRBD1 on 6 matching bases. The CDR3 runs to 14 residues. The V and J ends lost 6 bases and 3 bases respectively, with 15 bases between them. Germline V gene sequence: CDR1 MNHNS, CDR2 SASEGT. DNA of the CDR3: TGTGCCAGCAGCCAAGAATGGGACAACTACGAGCAGTACTTC. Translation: CASSQEWDNYEQYF.

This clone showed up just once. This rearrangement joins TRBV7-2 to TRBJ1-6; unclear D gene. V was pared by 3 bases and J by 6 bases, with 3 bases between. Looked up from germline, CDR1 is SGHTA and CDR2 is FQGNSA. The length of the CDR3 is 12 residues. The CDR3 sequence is CASSLGNSPLHF. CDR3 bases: TGTGCCAGCAGCTTGGGTAATTCACCCCTCCACTTT.

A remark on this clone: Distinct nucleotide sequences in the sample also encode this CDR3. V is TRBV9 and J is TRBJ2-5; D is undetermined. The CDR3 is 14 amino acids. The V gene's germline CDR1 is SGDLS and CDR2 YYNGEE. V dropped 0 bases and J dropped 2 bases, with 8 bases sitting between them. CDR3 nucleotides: TGTGCCAGCAGCGTAGCTCCAGATCAAGAGACCCAGTACTTC. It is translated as CASSVAPDQETQYF.

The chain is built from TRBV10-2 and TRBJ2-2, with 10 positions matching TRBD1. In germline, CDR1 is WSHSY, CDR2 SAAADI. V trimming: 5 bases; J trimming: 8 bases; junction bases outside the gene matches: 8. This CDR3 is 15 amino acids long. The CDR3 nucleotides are TGCGCCAGCAGTTCATTGACAGGGGGCAATGGGGAGCTGTTTTTT. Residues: CASSSLTGGNGELFF.

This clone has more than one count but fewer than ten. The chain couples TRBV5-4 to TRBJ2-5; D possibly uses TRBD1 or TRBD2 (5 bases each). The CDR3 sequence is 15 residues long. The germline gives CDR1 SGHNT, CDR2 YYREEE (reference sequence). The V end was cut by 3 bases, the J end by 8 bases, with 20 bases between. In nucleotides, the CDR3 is TGTGCCAGCAGCTCCAACTCCCGGGACCCAGGTACCCAGTACTTC. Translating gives CASSSNSRDPGTQYF.

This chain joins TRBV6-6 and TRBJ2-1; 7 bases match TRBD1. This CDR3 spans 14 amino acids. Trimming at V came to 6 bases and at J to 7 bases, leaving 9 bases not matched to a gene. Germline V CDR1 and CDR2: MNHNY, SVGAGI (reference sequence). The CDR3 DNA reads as TGTGCCAGCAGAGGGGGCCCGGCCCTTAATGAGCAGTTCTTC. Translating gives CASRGGPALNEQFF.

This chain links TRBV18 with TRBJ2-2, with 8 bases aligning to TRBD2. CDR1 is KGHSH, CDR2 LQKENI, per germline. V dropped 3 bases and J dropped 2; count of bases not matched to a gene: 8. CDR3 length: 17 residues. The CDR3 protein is CASSPVAAGGNTGELFF. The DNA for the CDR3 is TGTGCCAGCTCACCCGTGGCCGCGGGGGGAAACACCGGGGAGCTGTTTTTT.

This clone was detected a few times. The CDR3 reads CASRPPGESYGYTF. CDR3 nucleotide sequence: TGTGCCAGCAGACCCCCAGGGGAATCCTATGGCTACACCTTC. The chain joins TRBV6-5 to TRBJ1-2, with D possibly being TRBD1 (6 bases). Germline lookup yields CDR1 MNHEY and CDR2 SVGAGI. V was cut by 6 bases and J by 4 bases, with 15 bases left in between. There are 14 residues in the CDR3.

The CDR3 nucleotides read TGTGCCTGGCTTTCTGGGGCCAACGTCCTGACTTTC. Its protein product is CAWLSGANVLTF. The chain links TRBV30 to TRBJ2-6; D unresolved. The CDR3 covers 12 residues. V shed 5 bases and J shed 1 base, with 3 bases lying between them. CDR1 is GTSNPN, CDR2 SVGIG, per germline (reference sequence).

The CDR3 DNA reads TGTGCCAGCAGGCGGACAGGGAGAGGGGGTGGCTACACCTTC. It yields the protein CASRRTGRGGGYTF. The chain has TRBV28 and TRBJ1-2, with 8 bases that match TRBD1. The J segment lost 7 bases and the V segment lost 6 bases, leaving 10 bases of the junction unmatched. CDR3 length: 14 amino acids. CDR1 and CDR2 from the germline V gene are MDHEN and SYDVKM.

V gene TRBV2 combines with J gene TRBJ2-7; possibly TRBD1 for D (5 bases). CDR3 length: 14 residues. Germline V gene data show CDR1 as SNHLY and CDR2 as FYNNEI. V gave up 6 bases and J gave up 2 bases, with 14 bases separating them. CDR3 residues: CASRRRGSTYEQYF. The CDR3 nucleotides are TGTGCCAGCAGGAGAAGGGGATCCACCTACGAGCAGTACTTC.

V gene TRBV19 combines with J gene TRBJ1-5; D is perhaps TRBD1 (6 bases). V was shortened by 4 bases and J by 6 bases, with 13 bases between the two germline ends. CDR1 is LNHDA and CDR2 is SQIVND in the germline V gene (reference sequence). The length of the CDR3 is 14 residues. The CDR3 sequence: CASSNLGGSQPQHF. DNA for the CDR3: TGTGCCAGTAGTAATCTGGGGGGCAGTCAGCCCCAGCATTTT.

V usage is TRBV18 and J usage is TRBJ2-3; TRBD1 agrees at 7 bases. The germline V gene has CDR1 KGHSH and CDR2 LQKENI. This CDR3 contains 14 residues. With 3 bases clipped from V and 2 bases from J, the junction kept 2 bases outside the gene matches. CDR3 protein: CASSPGTATDTQYF. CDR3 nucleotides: TGTGCCAGCTCACCTGGGACAGCCACAGATACGCAGTATTTT.

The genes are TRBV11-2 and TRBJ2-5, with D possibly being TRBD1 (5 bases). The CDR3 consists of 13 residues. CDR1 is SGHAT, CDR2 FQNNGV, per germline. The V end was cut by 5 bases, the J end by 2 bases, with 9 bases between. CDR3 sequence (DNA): TGTGCCAGCAGCCAGGGATCTCAAGAGACCCAGTACTTC. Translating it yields CASSQGSQETQYF.

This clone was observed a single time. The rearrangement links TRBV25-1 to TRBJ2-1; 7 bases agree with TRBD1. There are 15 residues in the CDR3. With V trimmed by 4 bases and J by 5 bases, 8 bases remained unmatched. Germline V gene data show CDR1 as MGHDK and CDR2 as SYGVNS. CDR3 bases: TGTGCCAGCAGTGTGAGACAGGGTTGGGACAATGAGCAGTTCTTC. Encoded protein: CASSVRQGWDNEQFF.

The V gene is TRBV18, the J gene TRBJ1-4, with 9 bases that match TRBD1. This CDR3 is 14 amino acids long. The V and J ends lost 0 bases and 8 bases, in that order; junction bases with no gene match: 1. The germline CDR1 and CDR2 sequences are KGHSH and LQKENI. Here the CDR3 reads CASSPPGQGEKLFF. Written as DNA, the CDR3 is TGTGCCAGCTCACCACCGGGACAGGGAGAAAAACTGTTTTTT.

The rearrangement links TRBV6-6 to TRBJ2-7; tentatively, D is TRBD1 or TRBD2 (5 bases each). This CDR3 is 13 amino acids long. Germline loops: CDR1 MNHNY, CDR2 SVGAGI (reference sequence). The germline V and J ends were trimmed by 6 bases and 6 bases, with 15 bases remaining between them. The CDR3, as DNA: TGTGCCAGCAGGTCCGGGACGGCCTTCGAGCAGTACTTC. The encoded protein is CASRSGTAFEQYF.

The CDR3 DNA sequence: TGTGCCAGCAGCCCCGGGACAGGTGCCTACGAGCAGTACTTC. Translation gives CASSPGTGAYEQYF. This rearrangement joins TRBV7-2 to TRBJ2-7, with 8 bases identical to TRBD1. Germline values: CDR1 SGHTA, CDR2 FQGNSA. The CDR3 has 14 amino acids. V lost 5 bases, J lost 2 bases, and 5 bases stayed unmatched.

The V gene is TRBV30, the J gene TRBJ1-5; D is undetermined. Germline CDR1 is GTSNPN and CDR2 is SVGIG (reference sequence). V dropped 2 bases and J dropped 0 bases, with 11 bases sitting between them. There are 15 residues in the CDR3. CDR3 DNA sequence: TGTGCCTGGAGTCTCCCGGGGTATAGCAATCAGCCCCAGCATTTT. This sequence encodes CAWSLPGYSNQPQHF.

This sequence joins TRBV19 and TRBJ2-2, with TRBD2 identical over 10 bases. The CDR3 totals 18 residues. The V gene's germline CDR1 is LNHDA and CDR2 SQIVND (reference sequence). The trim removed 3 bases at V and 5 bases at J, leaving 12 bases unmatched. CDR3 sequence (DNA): TGTGCCAGTAGTATGGGGCCCCGTAGCGGGGGGAGAACCGGGGAGCTGTTTTTT. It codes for CASSMGPRSGGRTGELFF. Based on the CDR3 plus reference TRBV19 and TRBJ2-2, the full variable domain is DGGITQSPKYLFRKEGQNVTLSCEQNLNHDAMYWYRQDPGQGLRLIYYSQIVNDFQKGDIAEGYSVSREKKESFPLTVTSAQKNPTAFYLCASSMGPRSGGRTGELFFGEGSRLTVL.

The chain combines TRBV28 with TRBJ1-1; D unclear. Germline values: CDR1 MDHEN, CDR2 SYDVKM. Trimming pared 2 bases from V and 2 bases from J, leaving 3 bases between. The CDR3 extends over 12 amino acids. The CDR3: CASSLINTEAFF. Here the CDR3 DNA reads TGTGCCAGCAGTTTAATCAACACTGAAGCTTTCTTT.

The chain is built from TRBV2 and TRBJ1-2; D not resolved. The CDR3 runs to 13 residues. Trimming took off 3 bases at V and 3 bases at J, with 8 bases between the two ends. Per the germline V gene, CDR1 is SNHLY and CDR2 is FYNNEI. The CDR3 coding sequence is TGTGCCAGCAGTGATTTGGGTTACTATGGCTACACCTTC. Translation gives CASSDLGYYGYTF.

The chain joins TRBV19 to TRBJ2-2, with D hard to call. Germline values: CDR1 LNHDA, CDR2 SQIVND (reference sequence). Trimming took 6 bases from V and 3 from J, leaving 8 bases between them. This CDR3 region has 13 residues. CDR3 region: CASRPLDTGELFF. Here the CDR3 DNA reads TGTGCCAGTAGACCCCTCGACACCGGGGAGCTGTTTTTT.